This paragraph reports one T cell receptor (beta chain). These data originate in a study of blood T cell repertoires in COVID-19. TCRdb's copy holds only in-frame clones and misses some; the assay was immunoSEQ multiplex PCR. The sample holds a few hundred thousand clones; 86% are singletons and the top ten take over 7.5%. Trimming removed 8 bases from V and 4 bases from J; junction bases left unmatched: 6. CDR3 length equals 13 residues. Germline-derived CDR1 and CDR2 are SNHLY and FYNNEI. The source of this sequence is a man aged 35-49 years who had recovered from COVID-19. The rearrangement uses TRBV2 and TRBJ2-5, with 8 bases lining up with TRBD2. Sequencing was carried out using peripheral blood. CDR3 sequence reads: CASSAGAVETQYF. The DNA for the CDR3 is TGTGCCAGCTCAGCGGGGGCAGTAGAGACCCAGTACTTC.